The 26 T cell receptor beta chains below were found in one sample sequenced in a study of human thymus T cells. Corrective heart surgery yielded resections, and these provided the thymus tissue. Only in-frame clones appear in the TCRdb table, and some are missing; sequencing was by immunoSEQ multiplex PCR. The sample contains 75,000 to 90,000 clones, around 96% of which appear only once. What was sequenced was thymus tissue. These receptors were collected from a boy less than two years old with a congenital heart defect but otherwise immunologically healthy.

The CDR3 here is CATSSYLLQRTNEKLFF. The CDR3 DNA follows: TGTGCCACCAGCTCCTACCTTCTACAGCGAACTAATGAAAAACTGTTTTTT. This chain joins TRBV15 and TRBJ1-4; unclear D gene. Germline-derived CDR1 and CDR2 are LNHNV and YYDKDF (reference sequence). The germline V and J ends were trimmed by 5 bases and 1 base, with 17 bases remaining between them. This CDR3 has 17 amino acids.

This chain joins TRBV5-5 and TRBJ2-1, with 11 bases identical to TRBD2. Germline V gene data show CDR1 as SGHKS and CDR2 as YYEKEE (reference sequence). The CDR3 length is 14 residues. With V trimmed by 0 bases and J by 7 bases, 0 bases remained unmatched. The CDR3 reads CASSLGLAGNEQFF. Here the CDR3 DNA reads TGTGCCAGCAGCTTGGGACTAGCGGGAAATGAGCAGTTCTTC.

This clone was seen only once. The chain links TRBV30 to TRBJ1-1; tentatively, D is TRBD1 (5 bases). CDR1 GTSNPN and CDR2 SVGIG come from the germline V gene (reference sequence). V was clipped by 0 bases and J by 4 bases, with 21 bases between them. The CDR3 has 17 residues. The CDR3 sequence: CAWSVAGGVSGTTEAFF. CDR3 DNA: TGTGCCTGGAGTGTAGCGGGGGGGGTATCCGGGACCACTGAAGCTTTCTTT.

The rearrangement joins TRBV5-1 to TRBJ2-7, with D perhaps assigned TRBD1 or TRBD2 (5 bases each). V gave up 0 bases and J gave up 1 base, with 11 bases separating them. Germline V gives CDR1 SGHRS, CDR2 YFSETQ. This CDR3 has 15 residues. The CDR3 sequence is CASSLAGAQSYEQYF. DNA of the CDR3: TGCGCCAGCAGCTTGGCCGGGGCACAGTCCTACGAGCAGTACTTC.

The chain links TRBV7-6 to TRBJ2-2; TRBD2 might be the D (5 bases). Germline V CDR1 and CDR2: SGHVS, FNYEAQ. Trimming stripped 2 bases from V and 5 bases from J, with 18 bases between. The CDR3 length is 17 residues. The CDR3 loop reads CASSLLMAGPGTGELFF. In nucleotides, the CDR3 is TGTGCCAGCAGCTTATTAATGGCAGGACCGGGGACCGGGGAGCTGTTTTTT.

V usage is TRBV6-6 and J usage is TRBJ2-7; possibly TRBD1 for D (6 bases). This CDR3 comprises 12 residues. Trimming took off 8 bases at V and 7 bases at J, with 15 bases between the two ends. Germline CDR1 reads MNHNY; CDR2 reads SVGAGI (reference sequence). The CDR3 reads CASLSQGREQYF. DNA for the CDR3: TGTGCCAGCCTATCACAGGGCAGGGAGCAGTACTTC.

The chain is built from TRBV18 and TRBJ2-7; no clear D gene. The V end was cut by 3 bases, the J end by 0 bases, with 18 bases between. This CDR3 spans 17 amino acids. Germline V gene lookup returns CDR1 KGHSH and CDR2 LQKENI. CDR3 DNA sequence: TGTGCCAGCTCACCCCCTAACGCAAAATCGAGCTCCTACGAGCAGTACTTC. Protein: CASSPPNAKSSSYEQYF. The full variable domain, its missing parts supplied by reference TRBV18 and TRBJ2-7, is NAGVMQNPRHLVRRRGQEARLRCSPMKGHSHVYWYRQLPEEGLKFMVYLQKENIIDESGMPKERFSAEFPKEGPSILRIQQVVRGDSAAYFCASSPPNAKSSSYEQYFGPGTRLTVT.

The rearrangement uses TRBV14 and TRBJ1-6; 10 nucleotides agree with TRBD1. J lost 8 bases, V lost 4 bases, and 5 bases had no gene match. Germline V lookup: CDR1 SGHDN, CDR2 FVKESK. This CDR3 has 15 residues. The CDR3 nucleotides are TGTGCCAGCAGCCCAACCGGGACAGGGGATTCACCCCTCCACTTT. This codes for CASSPTGTGDSPLHF. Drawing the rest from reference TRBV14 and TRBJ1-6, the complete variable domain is EAGVTQFPSHSVIEKGQTVTLRCDPISGHDNLYWYRRVMGKEIKFLLHFVKESKQDESGMPNNRFLAERTGGTYSTLKVQPAELEDSGVYFCASSPTGTGDSPLHFGNGTRLTVT.

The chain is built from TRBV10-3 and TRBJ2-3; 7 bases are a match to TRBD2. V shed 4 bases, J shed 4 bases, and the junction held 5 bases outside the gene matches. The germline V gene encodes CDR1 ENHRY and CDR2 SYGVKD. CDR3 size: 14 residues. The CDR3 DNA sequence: TGTGCCATCAGTGGGGGGGGATGTTCAGATACGCAGTATTTT. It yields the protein CAISGGGCSDTQYF.

CDR3: CASSFSGSSYNEQFF. CDR3 DNA: TGTGCCAGCAGCTTCAGCGGGAGCTCCTACAATGAGCAGTTCTTC. The V call is TRBV9, the J call TRBJ2-1, with 8 bases aligning to TRBD2. Germline CDR1 is SGDLS and CDR2 is YYNGEE. Trimming at V came to 4 bases and at J to 0 bases, leaving 3 bases not matched to a gene. The CDR3 consists of 15 residues.

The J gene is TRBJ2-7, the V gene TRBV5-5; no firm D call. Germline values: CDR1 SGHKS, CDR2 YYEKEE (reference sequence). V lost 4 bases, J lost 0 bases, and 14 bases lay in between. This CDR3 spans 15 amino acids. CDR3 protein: CASSDREEASYEQYF. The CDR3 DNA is TGTGCCAGCAGCGACCGAGAAGAGGCCTCCTACGAGCAGTACTTC.

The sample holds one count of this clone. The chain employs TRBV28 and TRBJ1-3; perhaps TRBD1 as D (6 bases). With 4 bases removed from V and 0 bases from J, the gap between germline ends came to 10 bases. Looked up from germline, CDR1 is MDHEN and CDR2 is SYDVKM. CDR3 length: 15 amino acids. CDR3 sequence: CASSWDNISGNTIYF. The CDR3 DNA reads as TGTGCCAGCAGTTGGGACAACATCTCTGGAAACACCATATATTTT.

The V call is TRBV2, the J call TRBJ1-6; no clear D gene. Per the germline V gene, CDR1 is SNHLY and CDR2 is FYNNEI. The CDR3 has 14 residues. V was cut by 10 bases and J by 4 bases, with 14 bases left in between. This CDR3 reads CAIKGGPYNSPLHF. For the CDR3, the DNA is TGTGCCATAAAAGGAGGGCCTTATAATTCACCCCTCCACTTT. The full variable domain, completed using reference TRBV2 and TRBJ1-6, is EPEVTQTPSHQVTQMGQEVILRCVPISNHLYFYWYRQILGQKVEFLVSFYNNEISEKSEIFDDQFSVERPDGSNFTLKIRSTKLEDSAMYFCAIKGGPYNSPLHFGNGTRLTVT.

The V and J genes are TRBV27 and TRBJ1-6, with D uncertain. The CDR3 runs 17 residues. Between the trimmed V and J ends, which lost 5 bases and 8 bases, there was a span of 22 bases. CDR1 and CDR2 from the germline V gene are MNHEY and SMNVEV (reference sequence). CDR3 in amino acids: CASSLVEGDGRYSPLHF. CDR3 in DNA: TGTGCCAGCAGTCTGGTGGAGGGCGACGGTAGATATTCACCCCTCCACTTT.

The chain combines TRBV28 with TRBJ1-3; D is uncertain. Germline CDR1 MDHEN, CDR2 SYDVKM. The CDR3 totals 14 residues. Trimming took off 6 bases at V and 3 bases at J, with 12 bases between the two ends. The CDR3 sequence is CASSLNPCGNTIYF. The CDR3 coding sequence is TGTGCCAGCAGCCTAAACCCCTGTGGAAACACCATATATTTT.

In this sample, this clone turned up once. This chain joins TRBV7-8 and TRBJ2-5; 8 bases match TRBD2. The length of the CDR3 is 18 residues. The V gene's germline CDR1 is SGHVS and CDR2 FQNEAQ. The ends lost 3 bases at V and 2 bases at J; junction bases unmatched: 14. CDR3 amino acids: CASSFRGRLAGLQETQYF. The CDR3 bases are TGTGCCAGCAGCTTTCGGGGTCGATTAGCGGGGCTACAAGAGACCCAGTACTTC.

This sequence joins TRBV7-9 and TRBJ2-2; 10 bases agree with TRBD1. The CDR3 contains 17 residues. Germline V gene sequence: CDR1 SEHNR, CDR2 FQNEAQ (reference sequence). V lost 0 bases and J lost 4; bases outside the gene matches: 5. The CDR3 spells CASSLARDRGRTGELFF. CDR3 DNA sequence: TGTGCCAGCAGCTTAGCGCGGGACAGGGGTCGCACCGGGGAGCTGTTTTTT.

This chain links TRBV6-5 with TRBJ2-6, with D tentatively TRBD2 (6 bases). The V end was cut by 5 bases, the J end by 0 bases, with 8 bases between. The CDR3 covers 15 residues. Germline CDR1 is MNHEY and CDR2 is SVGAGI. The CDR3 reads CASSPGSSGANVLTF. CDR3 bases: TGTGCCAGCAGTCCCGGGAGCTCTGGGGCCAACGTCCTGACTTTC.

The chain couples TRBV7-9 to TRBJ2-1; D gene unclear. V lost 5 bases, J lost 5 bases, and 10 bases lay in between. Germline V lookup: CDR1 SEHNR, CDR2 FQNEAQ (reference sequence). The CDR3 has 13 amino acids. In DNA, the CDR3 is TGTGCCAGCAGCGGATACAACAACAATGAGCAGTTCTTC. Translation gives CASSGYNNNEQFF.

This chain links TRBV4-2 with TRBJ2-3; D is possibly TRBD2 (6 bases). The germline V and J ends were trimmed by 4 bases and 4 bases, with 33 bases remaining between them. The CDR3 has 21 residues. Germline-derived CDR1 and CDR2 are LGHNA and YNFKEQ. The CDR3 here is CASSRKWGDVGIRDQPDTQYF. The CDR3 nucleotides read TGTGCCAGCAGCCGAAAATGGGGGGACGTCGGGATACGAGACCAACCAGATACGCAGTATTTT.

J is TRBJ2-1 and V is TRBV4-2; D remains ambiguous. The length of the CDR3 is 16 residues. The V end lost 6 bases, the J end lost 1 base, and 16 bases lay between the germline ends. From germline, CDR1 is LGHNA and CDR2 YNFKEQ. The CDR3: CASSHDLGPSYNEQFF. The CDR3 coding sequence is TGTGCCAGCAGTCACGACCTTGGGCCTTCCTACAATGAGCAGTTCTTC.

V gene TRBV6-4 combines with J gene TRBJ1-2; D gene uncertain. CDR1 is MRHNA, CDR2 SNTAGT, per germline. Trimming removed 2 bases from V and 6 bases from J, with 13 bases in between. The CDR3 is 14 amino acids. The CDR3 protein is CASSDPTRDDGYTF. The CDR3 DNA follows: TGTGCCAGCAGTGACCCCACCCGCGACGATGGCTACACCTTC.

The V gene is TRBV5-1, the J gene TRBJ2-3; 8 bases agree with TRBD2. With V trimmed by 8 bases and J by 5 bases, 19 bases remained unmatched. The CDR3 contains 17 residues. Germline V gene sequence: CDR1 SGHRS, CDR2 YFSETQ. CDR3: CARFFQTQREREDTQYF. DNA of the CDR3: TGCGCCAGATTTTTTCAGACTCAGCGGGAGCGTGAAGATACGCAGTATTTT. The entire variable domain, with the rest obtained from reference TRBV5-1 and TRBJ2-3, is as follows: KAGVTQTPRYLIKTRGQQVTLSCSPISGHRSVSWYQQTPGQGLQFLFEYFSETQRNKGNFPGRFSGRQFSNSRSEMNVSTLELGDSALYLCARFFQTQREREDTQYFGPGTRLTVL.

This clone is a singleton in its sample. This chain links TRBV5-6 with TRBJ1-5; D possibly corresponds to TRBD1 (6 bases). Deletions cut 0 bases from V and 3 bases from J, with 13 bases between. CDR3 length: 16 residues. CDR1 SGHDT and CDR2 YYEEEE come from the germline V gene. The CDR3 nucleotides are TGTGCCAGCAGCTTGGGCCGGGGGCTGAACAATCAGCCCCAGCATTTT. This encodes CASSLGRGLNNQPQHF. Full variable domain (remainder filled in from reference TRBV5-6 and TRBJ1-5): DAGVTQSPTHLIKTRGQQVTLRCSPKSGHDTVSWYQQALGQGPQFIFQYYEEEERQRGNFPDRFSGHQFPNYSSELNVNALLLGDSALYLCASSLGRGLNNQPQHFGDGTRLSIL.

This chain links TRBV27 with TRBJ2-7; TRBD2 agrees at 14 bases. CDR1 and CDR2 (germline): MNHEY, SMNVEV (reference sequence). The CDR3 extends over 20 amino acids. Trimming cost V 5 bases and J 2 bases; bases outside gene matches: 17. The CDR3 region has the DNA TGTGCCAGCAGTCCGGACAGATGGACTAGCGGGAGGACCTTCACCTACGAGCAGTACTTC. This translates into CASSPDRWTSGRTFTYEQYF.

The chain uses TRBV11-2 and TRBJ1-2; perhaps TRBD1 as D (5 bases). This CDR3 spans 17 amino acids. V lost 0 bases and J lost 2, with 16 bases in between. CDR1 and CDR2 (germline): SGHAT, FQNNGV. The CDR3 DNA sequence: TGTGCCAGCAGCTTAGATCTCTGGAGGGGCCCCAACTATGGCTACACCTTC. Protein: CASSLDLWRGPNYGYTF.